In this sample, the clone carrying this T cell receptor (beta chain) turned up once. These data belong to a study of blood T cell repertoires in COVID-19. For the study at large: Samples taken during acute and convalescent COVID-19 were collected in the United States, Italy and Spain.

Seattle's cohort entered during active infection and was followed longitudinally. This CDR3 spans 14 amino acids. The junction had 7 bases not matched to a gene; V was cut back by 4 bases and J by 7 bases. Per the germline V gene, CDR1 is SGHNT and CDR2 is YYREEE (reference sequence). Under the authors' procedure: From reference gene primer amplification, estimates of nucleated cell counts were derived. Method: immunoSEQ multiplex PCR; TCRdb's copy keeps in-frame clones and lacks some. V, J and clone size derive from that table, while D and trimming were established from the DNA sequence. The sample yields roughly 230,000 clones, about nine tenths seen once.

This chain links TRBV5-4 with TRBJ2-4, with TRBD1 identical over 8 bases. The source material was peripheral blood. This receptor was taken from a young man with COVID-19, enrolled during active disease. DNA for the CDR3: TGTGCCAGCAGCGCCCAGGGGGCGAAGAACATTCAGTACTTC. Protein product: CASSAQGAKNIQYF.